Listed below are T cell receptor beta chains from one sample, sequenced in a study of blood T cells in healthy people across ages. TCRdb called the 5' RACE reads again in MiXCR, with one record for every CDR3 protein. The sample lists about 1.8 million distinct CDR3 sequences; 40% to 55% were seen once. Sequenced sample: blood. The receptors were sampled from a woman in her thirties or forties in good health. CDR3s include the opening cysteine and the closing phenylalanine or tryptophan. The D gene is left open where the match is weak. Clone size is given for some rows only: seen once, a few or many times, or a class if the clone is expanded.

TRBJ2-1 | TRBV25-1 | TRBD2 | few | CASSDKGTTTYNEQFF | TGTGCCAGCAGTGATAAGGGGACTACCACCTACAATGAGCAGTTCTTC
TRBJ2-3 | TRBV5-1 | - | few | CASSLERGQDTQYF | TGCGCCAGCAGCTTGGAACGGGGGCAAGATACGCAGTATTTT
TRBJ2-4 | TRBV7-9 | TRBD1 | - | CASSPGGLGYF | TGTGCCAGCAGCCCAGGGGGTCTTGGGTACTTC
TRBJ1-1 | TRBV27 | TRBD1 | few | CASSLPGQGGTEAFF | TGTGCCAGCAGTTTACCGGGACAGGGTGGCACTGAAGCTTTCTTT
TRBJ2-7 | TRBV28 | - | - | CASSLIGSEQYF | TGTGCCAGCAGTTTAATAGGCAGCGAGCAGTACTTC
TRBJ1-4 | TRBV12-3/TRBV12-4 | TRBD1 | - | CASSLGQGLATNEKLFF | TGTGCCAGCAGCCTTGGACAGGGACTTGCAACTAATGAAAAACTGTTTTTT
TRBJ2-3 | TRBV4-3 | TRBD1 | - | CASSQGTGGFADTQYF | TGCGCCAGCAGCCAAGGGACAGGGGGCTTCGCAGATACGCAGTATTTT
TRBJ2-3 | TRBV7-2 | TRBD2 | few | CASSSGLAGPGDTQYF | TGTGCCAGCAGCTCCGGACTAGCGGGGCCCGGGGATACGCAGTATTTT
TRBJ2-3 | TRBV28 | TRBD2 | - | CASRLSGLAVDTDTQYF | TGTGCCAGCAGGTTATCTGGACTAGCGGTGGACACAGATACGCAGTATTTT
TRBJ2-4 | TRBV20-1 | TRBD1 | few | CSVSGTGRNIQYF | TGCAGTGTATCCGGGACAGGGAGAAACATTCAGTACTTC
TRBJ2-7 | TRBV7-8 | - | few | CASSLALAYSEQYF | TGTGCCAGCAGCTTAGCGCTAGCCTACAGCGAGCAGTACTTC
TRBJ1-5 | TRBV12-3/TRBV12-4 | - | - | CASSFIAGSGNQPQHF | TGTGCCAGCAGTTTTATCGCAGGGTCGGGCAATCAGCCCCAGCATTTT
TRBJ2-5 | TRBV20-1 | - | few | CSARDLRETQYF | TGCAGTGCTAGAGATTTGAGAGAGACCCAGTACTTC
TRBJ1-2 | TRBV5-6 | - | - | CASSLGHGTPYGYTF | TGTGCCAGCAGCTTGGGACACGGGACACCCTATGGCTACACCTTC
TRBJ2-5 | TRBV20-1 | - | - | CSARDTEGAGETQYF | TGCAGTGCTAGAGATACGGAGGGGGCCGGGGAGACCCAGTACTTC
TRBJ2-1 | TRBV27 | - | - | CASSPGWADEQLF | TGTGCCAGCAGTCCCGGATGGGCGGATGAGCAGTTATTC
TRBJ1-2 | TRBV4-1 | - | - | CASSQDGTYYGYTF | TGCGCCAGCAGCCAAGACGGGACTTACTATGGCTACACCTTC
TRBJ2-1 | TRBV7-8 | - | once | CASSLGRASFNEQFF | TGTGCCAGTAGCTTAGGCCGGGCTAGTTTTAATGAGCAGTTCTTC
TRBJ2-7 | TRBV4-3 | - | few | CASSQVGTESYEQYF | TGCGCCAGCAGCCAAGTCGGCACAGAATCCTACGAGCAGTACTTC
TRBJ2-3 | TRBV28 | - | - | CASAEHAGERADTQYF | TGTGCCAGCGCAGAACATGCAGGGGAACGGGCAGATACGCAGTATTTT
TRBJ2-1 | TRBV9 | - | - | CASSVEVHSYNEQFF | TGTGCCAGCAGCGTAGAAGTCCACAGCTACAATGAGCAGTTCTTC
TRBJ1-1 | TRBV6-5 | TRBD1 | few | CASSSRGPVNTEAFF | TGTGCCAGCAGCTCGAGGGGGCCTGTGAACACTGAAGCTTTCTTT
TRBJ2-7 | TRBV12-5 | TRBD1 | - | CASGSGQGDEQYF | TGTGCTAGTGGTTCGGGACAGGGGGACGAGCAGTACTTC
TRBJ2-3 | TRBV13 | TRBD2 | - | CASSTRLAGGLYTQYF | TGTGCCAGCAGCACGAGACTAGCGGGGGGATTATATACGCAGTATTTT
TRBJ2-5 | TRBV9 | - | - | CASSVEGSSIQETQYF | TGTGCCAGCAGCGTAGAGGGTAGCAGCATACAAGAGACCCAGTACTTC
TRBJ2-7 | TRBV5-1 | - | - | CASSLVRGQNSYEQYF | TGCGCCAGCAGCTTGGTCAGAGGACAGAACTCCTACGAGCAGTACTTC
TRBJ1-2 | TRBV7-2 | - | - | CASSPGQSNYGYTF | TGTGCCAGCAGCCCTGGACAGAGTAACTATGGCTACACCTTC
TRBJ1-1 | TRBV5-1 | - | once | CASSVTQGAAEAFF | TGCGCCAGCAGCGTAACTCAGGGAGCGGCTGAAGCTTTCTTT
TRBJ1-2 | TRBV25-1 | TRBD1 | few | CASSEDRGSYGYTF | TGTGCCAGCAGTGAAGACAGGGGATCATATGGCTACACCTTC
TRBJ1-2 | TRBV5-1 | - | - | CASSLGDTNYGYTF | TGCGCCAGCAGCTTGGGGGACACTAACTATGGCTACACCTTC